One T cell receptor (beta chain) is described in this entry. This sample is part of a study of blood T cell repertoires in COVID-19. For the study at large: Specimens from acute and convalescent COVID-19 originated in the United States, Italy and Spain.

The CDR3 consists of 15 residues. In germline, CDR1 is DFQATT, CDR2 SNEGSKA (reference sequence). The V end lost 3 bases, the J end lost 0 bases, and 14 bases lay between the germline ends. Per the original data handling: Cell counts per sample came from amplifying reference gene primers. TCRdb's table, derived via immunoSEQ multiplex PCR, lists solely in-frame clones and lacks some. The V and J calls and clone size come from that table; D and trimming were worked out from the DNA. The repertoire includes over 350,000 clones, 80% to 90% of them detected once, and more than 4% sits in the top ten. The TCR was taken from a woman in her twenties or thirties with acute or convalescent COVID-19. Sequencing used peripheral blood. The chain combines TRBV20-1 with TRBJ1-1; TRBD1 is a possible D gene (6 bases). In DNA, the CDR3 is TGCAGTGCTAGTGCGGCAGGGGTCATGAACACTGAAGCTTTCTTT. Translation: CSASAAGVMNTEAFF.